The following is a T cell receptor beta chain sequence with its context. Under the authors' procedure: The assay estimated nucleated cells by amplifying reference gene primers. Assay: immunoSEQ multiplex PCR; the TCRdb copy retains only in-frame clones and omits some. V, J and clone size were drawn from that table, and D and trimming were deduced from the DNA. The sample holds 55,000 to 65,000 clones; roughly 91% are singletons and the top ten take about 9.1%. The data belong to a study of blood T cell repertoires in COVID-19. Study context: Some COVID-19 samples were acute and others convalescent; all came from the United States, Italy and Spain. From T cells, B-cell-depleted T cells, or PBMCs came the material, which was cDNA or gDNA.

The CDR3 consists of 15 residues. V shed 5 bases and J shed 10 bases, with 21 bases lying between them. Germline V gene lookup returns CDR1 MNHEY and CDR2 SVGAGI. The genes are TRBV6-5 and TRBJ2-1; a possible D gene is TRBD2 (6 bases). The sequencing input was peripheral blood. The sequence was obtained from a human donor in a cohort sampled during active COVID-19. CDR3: CASSHLALAGNEQFF. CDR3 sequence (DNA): TGTGCCAGCAGTCACCTCGCCCTGGCGGGGAACGAGCAGTTCTTC.